These 32 T cell receptor beta chains came from one sample sequenced in a study of blood T cell repertoires in COVID-19. Clones were sequenced by immunoSEQ multiplex PCR, and TCRdb holds only the in-frame ones, with some missing. The sample includes hundreds of thousands of clones, over 75% seen only once; the top ten take 2.2%. The sequencing sample was made of PBMCs or T cells enriched from blood (not recorded which). These receptors were collected from a young man who had recovered from COVID-19.

The chain uses TRBV10-3 and TRBJ1-2; D remains ambiguous. The length of the CDR3 is 12 residues. Germline V CDR1 and CDR2: ENHRY, SYGVKD. The V gene lost 7 bases and the J gene lost 8 bases, with 14 bases spanning the gap. As DNA, the CDR3 is TGTGCCATCAATCCGGGATTAGGGGGCTACACCTTC. Protein sequence: CAINPGLGGYTF.

This clone showed up just a few times. The chain has TRBV9 and TRBJ1-1, with TRBD1 identical over 8 bases. This CDR3 has 16 amino acids. Trimming took 2 bases from V and 0 from J; bases not matched to a gene: 6. CDR1 is SGDLS, CDR2 YYNGEE, per germline. The CDR3 here is CASSVGTGEMNTEAFF. The CDR3 nucleotides are TGTGCCAGCAGCGTCGGGACAGGAGAAATGAACACTGAAGCTTTCTTT.

The chain joins TRBV10-3 to TRBJ2-7, with 9 bases identical to TRBD1. The V gene's germline CDR1 is ENHRY and CDR2 SYGVKD. V shed 7 bases and J 1 base; nucleotides not matched to a gene: 5. This CDR3 is 14 amino acids long. The CDR3 nucleotides read TGTGCCATCACACCGGGGACAGGGTCCTACGAGCAGTACTTC. It translates to CAITPGTGSYEQYF.

This rearrangement joins TRBV7-6 to TRBJ1-5; D not certain. The CDR3 sequence is 15 residues long. V was pared by 1 base and J by 3 bases, with 10 bases between. Germline CDR1 and CDR2: SGHVS and FNYEAQ. Here the CDR3 DNA reads TGTGCCAGCAGCTTAGAATTGGGCCCCAATCAGCCCCAGCATTTT. Its protein product is CASSLELGPNQPQHF.

This rearrangement joins TRBV19 to TRBJ1-1; perhaps TRBD1 as D (5 bases). Germline V lookup: CDR1 LNHDA, CDR2 SQIVND (reference sequence). This CDR3 region has 14 residues. Trimming took off 7 bases at V and 4 bases at J, with 16 bases between the two ends. The CDR3: CASINWGFSTEAFF. The CDR3 DNA reads as TGTGCCAGTATTAATTGGGGCTTTAGCACTGAAGCTTTCTTT.

The gene calls are TRBV6-1 and TRBJ1-5; D uncertain. From germline, CDR1 is MNHNS and CDR2 SASEGT. The CDR3 extends over 15 amino acids. V was shortened by 3 bases and J by 1 base, with 10 bases between the two germline ends. CDR3 sequence: CASSDKKQSNQPQHF. CDR3 DNA: TGTGCCAGCAGTGATAAAAAACAGAGCAATCAGCCCCAGCATTTT.

The chain joins TRBV4-1 to TRBJ1-2; possible D gene TRBD1, 6 bases. V was trimmed by 4 bases and J by 8 bases, leaving 17 bases between them. Germline-derived CDR1 and CDR2 are MGHRA and YSYEKL. The CDR3 is 14 amino acids. In DNA, the CDR3 is TGCGCCAGCAGCCCCGGGTGGGCAGGGGACGGCTACACCTTC. The encoded protein is CASSPGWAGDGYTF.

V is TRBV7-2 and J is TRBJ1-1; 7 positions match TRBD1. There are 14 residues in the CDR3. V lost 5 bases to trimming and J lost 1 base; unmatched junction nucleotides: 4. CDR1 is SGHTA, CDR2 FQGNSA, per germline. CDR3 sequence: CASSPRQGNTEAFF. As DNA, the CDR3 is TGTGCCAGCAGCCCTAGACAGGGGAACACTGAAGCTTTCTTT.

The chain joins TRBV2 to TRBJ2-1; TRBD2 aligns across 13 bases. J was trimmed by 13 bases and V by 7 bases; bases with no gene match: 7. In germline, CDR1 is SNHLY, CDR2 FYNNEI. The CDR3 has 13 residues. CDR3: CASTPGLAGFQFF. CDR3 sequence (DNA): TGTGCCAGCACCCCGGGACTAGCGGGATTCCAGTTCTTC.

The CDR3 DNA reads as TGCGCCAGCAGCTGGCGGGACAGGGAAAAAGAGACCCAGTACTTC. Protein sequence: CASSWRDREKETQYF. The gene calls are TRBV5-1 and TRBJ2-5; 9 nucleotides line up with TRBD1. The CDR3 sequence is 15 residues long. The ends lost 3 bases at V and 3 bases at J; junction bases unmatched: 6. The germline V gene encodes CDR1 SGHRS and CDR2 YFSETQ.

The rearrangement joins TRBV3-1 (or the pseudogene TRBV3-2) to TRBJ2-7; D ambiguous. This CDR3 spans 14 amino acids. V dropped 5 bases and J dropped 7 bases, with 18 bases sitting between them. The germline CDR1 and CDR2 sequences are LGHDT and YNNKEL (reference sequence). The CDR3 sequence: CASSYSGNRREQYF. As DNA, the CDR3 is TGTGCCAGCAGCTATTCGGGTAATCGCCGAGAGCAGTACTTC.

The chain employs TRBV5-6 and TRBJ1-4; 7 positions match TRBD1. Germline V gene data show CDR1 as SGHDT and CDR2 as YYEEEE. This CDR3 is 15 amino acids long. The V gene end was trimmed by 8 bases and the J gene end by 7 bases; junction bases not matched to a gene: 14. CDR3 nucleotides: TGTGCCAGTCAGGATCAAGGCAGGGGGATTGAAAAACTGTTTTTT. It encodes CASQDQGRGIEKLFF.

This chain links TRBV6-5 with TRBJ1-5; 7 bases align to TRBD1. The CDR3 totals 15 residues. The germline gives CDR1 MNHEY, CDR2 SVGAGI. The trim removed 10 bases at V and 0 bases at J, leaving 9 bases unmatched. CDR3 residues: CATSETGYSNQPQHF. The CDR3 DNA reads TGTGCCACCTCGGAGACAGGGTATAGCAATCAGCCCCAGCATTTT.

The chain joins TRBV4-2 to TRBJ2-5; 9 bases line up with TRBD2. Germline V gives CDR1 LGHNA, CDR2 YNFKEQ. The CDR3 is 16 residues long. With V trimmed by 1 base and J by 4 bases, 7 bases remained unmatched. CDR3 loop: CASSQARSGGAETQYF. The CDR3 DNA follows: TGTGCCAGCAGCCAAGCGCGTAGCGGGGGTGCAGAGACCCAGTACTTC.

The chain joins TRBV18 to TRBJ1-2; TRBD1 is a possible D gene (6 bases). V lost 2 bases and J lost 3, with 13 bases in between. CDR1 and CDR2 (germline): KGHSH, LQKENI. The CDR3 contains 15 residues. The CDR3, as DNA: TGTGCCAGCTCACCAAGAGAACAGGGTGACTATGGCTACACCTTC. It yields the protein CASSPREQGDYGYTF.

This sequence joins TRBV7-2 and TRBJ2-5; TRBD2 aligns across 11 bases. This CDR3 spans 17 amino acids. The germline V gene encodes CDR1 SGHTA and CDR2 FQGNSA. The V gene end was trimmed by 2 bases and the J gene end by 5 bases; junction bases not matched to a gene: 10. The CDR3 protein is CASSLWVAGGPGETQYF. CDR3 DNA: TGTGCCAGCAGCTTATGGGTAGCGGGGGGGCCTGGGGAGACCCAGTACTTC.

This chain links TRBV7-6 with TRBJ2-1; TRBD2 agrees at 8 bases. CDR3 length: 18 amino acids. Germline-derived CDR1 and CDR2 are SGHVS and FNYEAQ. Trimming removed 4 bases from V and 4 bases from J; junction bases left unmatched: 15. The CDR3 reads CASSSRSKLAVDYNEQFF. The CDR3 DNA reads as TGTGCCAGCAGCTCCCGATCTAAACTAGCGGTCGATTACAATGAGCAGTTCTTC. The variable domain in full, with the rest retrieved from reference TRBV7-6 and TRBJ2-1, is GAGVSQSPRYKVTKRGQDVALRCDPISGHVSLYWYRQALGQGPEFLTYFNYEAQQDKSGLPNDRFSAERPEGSISTLTIQRTEQRDSAMYRCASSSRSKLAVDYNEQFFGPGTRLTVL.

The rearrangement links TRBV7-2 to TRBJ1-2, with TRBD1 as a possible D gene (6 bases). The CDR3 spans 15 residues. CDR1 and CDR2 (germline): SGHTA, FQGNSA. Trimming shortened V by 4 bases and J by 4 bases, and 16 bases separated the two germline ends. CDR3 loop: CASSSPGRGAYGYTF. The CDR3 DNA sequence: TGTGCCAGCAGCTCGCCGGGGCGGGGGGCCTATGGCTACACCTTC.

The chain has TRBV30 and TRBJ1-2, with 7 bases identical to TRBD1. With V trimmed by 0 bases and J by 14 bases, 6 bases remained unmatched. CDR1 and CDR2 (germline): GTSNPN, SVGIG (reference sequence). This CDR3 is built from 11 residues. In DNA form, the CDR3 reads TGTGCCTGGAGTGTAGAGGGGGCTAGGACCTTC. This gives the protein CAWSVEGARTF.

This clone was found a few times. The chain is built from TRBV7-9 and TRBJ1-2, with 7 positions matching TRBD1. V shed 0 bases, J shed 0 bases, and the junction held 1 base outside the gene matches. Looked up from germline, CDR1 is SEHNR and CDR2 is FQNEAQ (reference sequence). There are 15 residues in the CDR3. The CDR3 nucleotides read TGTGCCAGCAGCTTAGCGCAGGGGGCTAACTATGGCTACACCTTC. Its protein product is CASSLAQGANYGYTF.

The rearrangement joins TRBV6-1 to TRBJ1-2; the match to TRBD1 covers 7 bases. J gave up 1 base and V 3 bases, and 2 bases lay outside the gene matches. This CDR3 has 14 residues. Germline V gene data show CDR1 as MNHNS and CDR2 as SASEGT. DNA for the CDR3: TGTGCCAGCAGTGAGACAGGGAATAACTATGGCTACACCTTC. Its translation: CASSETGNNYGYTF.

The V call is TRBV7-2, the J call TRBJ1-2, with D maybe TRBD1 (5 bases). Trimming cost V 2 bases and J 8 bases, with 12 bases left between them. This CDR3 spans 13 amino acids. Germline lookup yields CDR1 SGHTA and CDR2 FQGNSA. The CDR3 DNA sequence: TGTGCCAGCAGCTTAAGGAGGGACCGCGGCTACACCTTC. This sequence encodes CASSLRRDRGYTF. Drawing the rest from reference TRBV7-2 and TRBJ1-2, the complete variable domain is GAGVSQSPSNKVTEKGKDVELRCDPISGHTALYWYRQSLGQGLEFLIYFQGNSAPDKSGLPSDRFSAERTGGSVSTLTIQRTQQEDSAVYLCASSLRRDRGYTFGSGTRLTVV.

This clone was picked up one time. The chain uses TRBV29-1 and TRBJ2-1, with TRBD1 as a possible D gene (8 bases). Trimming removed 6 bases at V and 4 bases at J, with 19 bases between. CDR3 length: 15 amino acids. CDR1 is SQVTM, CDR2 ANQGSEA, per germline. The CDR3 loop reads CSVPGQGGRYNEQFF. The CDR3 nucleotides are TGCAGCGTCCCTGGACAGGGAGGGAGGTACAATGAGCAGTTCTTC.

The chain links TRBV12-3 or TRBV12-4 to TRBJ1-1; D ambiguous. This CDR3 has 11 amino acids. V lost 3 bases to trimming and J lost 11 bases, with 10 bases between them. The CDR3 reads CASSLSHGAFF. CDR3 DNA sequence: TGTGCCAGCAGTTTGTCCCACGGGGCTTTCTTT.

This chain connects TRBV10-1 to TRBJ1-1; D possibly corresponds to TRBD1 (5 bases). The V gene's germline CDR1 is WNHNN and CDR2 SYGVQD (reference sequence). This CDR3 region has 14 residues. V gave up 3 bases and J gave up 6 bases, with 14 bases separating them. CDR3 amino acids: CASSDPGRGAEAFF. CDR3 in DNA: TGCGCCAGCAGTGATCCGGGACGGGGGGCTGAAGCTTTCTTT.

The chain has TRBV30 and TRBJ1-1; 8 bases fit TRBD1. CDR1 and CDR2 (germline): GTSNPN, SVGIG (reference sequence). The V and J ends lost 5 bases and 0 bases, in that order; junction bases with no gene match: 2. The CDR3 runs to 13 residues. CDR3 in DNA: TGTGCCTGGGACAGGGGAATGAACACTGAAGCTTTCTTT. It codes for CAWDRGMNTEAFF.

This chain joins TRBV5-1 and TRBJ2-1, with a weak D call TRBD1 (6 bases). The length of the CDR3 is 13 residues. Germline loops: CDR1 SGHRS, CDR2 YFSETQ. The V end lost 4 bases, the J end lost 5 bases, and 10 bases lay between the germline ends. CDR3 sequence: CASSADRNNEQFF. CDR3 DNA: TGCGCCAGCAGCGCTGACAGGAACAATGAGCAGTTCTTC.

V and J are TRBV27 and TRBJ1-4, with D perhaps TRBD1 (6 bases). Per germline, CDR1 MNHEY and CDR2 SMNVEV (reference sequence). With 6 bases removed from V and 1 base from J, the gap between germline ends came to 15 bases. The CDR3 loop spans 16 amino acids. Written as DNA, the CDR3 is TGTGCCAGCAGCCCAGGGAAGGGACAAACTAATGAAAAACTGTTTTTT. Translation: CASSPGKGQTNEKLFF. The full variable domain, its missing parts supplied by reference TRBV27 and TRBJ1-4, is EAQVTQNPRYLITVTGKKLTVTCSQNMNHEYMSWYRQDPGLGLRQIYYSMNVEVTDKGDVPEGYKVSRKEKRNFPLILESPSPNQTSLYFCASSPGKGQTNEKLFFGSGTQLSVL.

The chain joins TRBV5-1 to TRBJ1-1; D not resolved. This CDR3 is built from 14 residues. V was clipped by 4 bases and J by 2 bases, with 12 bases between them. Germline loops: CDR1 SGHRS, CDR2 YFSETQ. CDR3 protein: CASSPPVGNTEAFF. CDR3 DNA sequence: TGCGCCAGCAGCCCACCGGTGGGCAACACTGAAGCTTTCTTT. Together with reference TRBV5-1 and TRBJ1-1, the CDR3 gives the full variable domain: KAGVTQTPRYLIKTRGQQVTLSCSPISGHRSVSWYQQTPGQGLQFLFEYFSETQRNKGNFPGRFSGRQFSNSRSEMNVSTLELGDSALYLCASSPPVGNTEAFFGQGTRLTVV.

The chain carries TRBV4-1 and TRBJ2-7; tentative D call: TRBD1 (6 bases). V gave up 1 base and J gave up 3 bases, with 7 bases separating them. In germline, CDR1 is MGHRA, CDR2 YSYEKL. This CDR3 region has 13 residues. CDR3 DNA sequence: TGCGCCAGCAGCCAAGGACAGGACTACGAGCAGTACTTC. Protein product: CASSQGQDYEQYF.

The rearrangement links TRBV24-1 to TRBJ1-2; D ambiguous. The CDR3 is 12 amino acids. V was shortened by 9 bases and J by 5 bases, with 12 bases between the two germline ends. Looked up from germline, CDR1 is KGHDR and CDR2 is SFDVKD. CDR3 residues: CATSKSGYGYTF. CDR3 sequence (DNA): TGTGCCACCTCGAAGTCGGGGTATGGCTACACCTTC.

The J gene is TRBJ2-2, the V gene TRBV3-1 (or the pseudogene TRBV3-2); TRBD1 is a possible D gene (6 bases). Germline values: CDR1 LGHDT, CDR2 YNNKEL (reference sequence). The CDR3 runs 16 residues. The ends were cut back, 5 bases at V and 1 base at J, with 14 bases in the middle. The CDR3 sequence is CASSAGQWMNTGELFF. The CDR3 nucleotides read TGTGCCAGCAGCGCAGGACAGTGGATGAACACCGGGGAGCTGTTTTTT.